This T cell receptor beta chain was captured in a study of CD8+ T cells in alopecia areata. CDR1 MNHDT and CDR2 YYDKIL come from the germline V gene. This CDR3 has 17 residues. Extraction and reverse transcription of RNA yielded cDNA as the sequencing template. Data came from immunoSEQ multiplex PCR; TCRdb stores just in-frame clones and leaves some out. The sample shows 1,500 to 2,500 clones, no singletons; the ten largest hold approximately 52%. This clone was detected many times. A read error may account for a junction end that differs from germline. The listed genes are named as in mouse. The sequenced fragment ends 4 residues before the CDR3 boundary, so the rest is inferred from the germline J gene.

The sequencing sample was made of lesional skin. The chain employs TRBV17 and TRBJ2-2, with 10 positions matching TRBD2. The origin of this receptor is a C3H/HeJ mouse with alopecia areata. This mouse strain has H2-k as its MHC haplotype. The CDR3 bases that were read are TGTGCTAGCAGAAGAGATGGACTGGGGGCAAACACCGGG. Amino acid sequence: CASRRDGLGANTG. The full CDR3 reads CASRRDGLGANTGQLYF.